This T cell receptor beta chain was obtained from a study of chemoradiotherapy in HPV16-positive cancers. The method was immunoSEQ multiplex PCR; TCRdb's version includes in-frame clones alone and lacks a portion of them. The sample has approximately 2,000 clones, roughly nine tenths seen once. Worth noting for this clone: Its antigen is unknown.

This CDR3 has 15 residues. CDR1 MNHEY and CDR2 SVGAGI come from the germline V gene. V dropped 6 bases and J dropped 2 bases, with 16 bases sitting between them. Study-level findings and limits: Candidate HPV-specific clones and E7-related TCR motifs grew in tumor during treatment.

This receptor was taken from a human donor with HPV-associated anogenital cancer. V usage is TRBV6-5 and J usage is TRBJ2-5, with no clear D. This specimen was tumor tissue, taken from a patient who underwent chemoradiotherapy. The CDR3 region is CASRLTGVRQETQYF. The CDR3 nucleotides are TGTGCCAGCAGATTGACGGGTGTGCGACAAGAGACCCAGTACTTC.